This TCR beta chain was profiled in a study of cytomegalovirus exposure and HLA in healthy donors. Points from the study as a whole: Cytomegalovirus status was reportedly diagnosed by the classifier with high specificity and sensitivity. Through in vitro validation, three CMV-associated chains were shown to be specific for CMV antigens. First-cohort TCR clusters tended to co-occur in the approximately 120 validation repertoires, a later analysis found. TCR sequences were mostly rare, though some public TCRs occurred in many donors.

TCRdb's copy holds only in-frame clones and misses some; the assay was immunoSEQ multiplex PCR. This table holds some 350,000 clones, approximately 90% found once. Of note for this clone: Its specificity is unknown.

CDR1 SGDLS and CDR2 YYNGEE come from the germline V gene. This CDR3 has 14 amino acids. V gave up 5 bases and J gave up 3 bases; unmatched junction bases: 5. The sequenced sample was PBMCs. V and J are TRBV9 and TRBJ1-5, with 7 bases fitting TRBD1. The source is a woman younger than 45 in good health and CMV-seropositive. CDR3 protein: CASSRGQNNQPQHF. In DNA, the CDR3 is TGTGCCAGCAGTCGGGGACAGAACAATCAGCCCCAGCATTTT.